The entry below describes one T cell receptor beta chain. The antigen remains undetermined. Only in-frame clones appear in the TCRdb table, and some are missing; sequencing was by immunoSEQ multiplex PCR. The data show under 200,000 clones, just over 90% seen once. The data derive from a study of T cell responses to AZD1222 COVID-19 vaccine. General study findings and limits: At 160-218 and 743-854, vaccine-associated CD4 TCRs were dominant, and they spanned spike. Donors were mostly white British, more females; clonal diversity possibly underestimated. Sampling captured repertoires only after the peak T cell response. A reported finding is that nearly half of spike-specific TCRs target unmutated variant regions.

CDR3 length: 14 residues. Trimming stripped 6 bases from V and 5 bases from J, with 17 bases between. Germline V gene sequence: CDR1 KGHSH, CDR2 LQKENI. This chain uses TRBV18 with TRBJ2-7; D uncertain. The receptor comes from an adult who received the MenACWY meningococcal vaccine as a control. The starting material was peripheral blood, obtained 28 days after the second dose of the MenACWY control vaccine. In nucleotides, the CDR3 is TGTGCCAGCTCCCCCCCGAAAGGGTTTGACGAGCAGTACTTC. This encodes CASSPPKGFDEQYF.